This TCR beta chain came from a study of shared clonotypes between healthy human individuals. Study results and limitations: Generation probability values for non-shared clonotypes were lower than those for clonotypes shared by all four donors.

TCRdb's table, derived via immunoSEQ multiplex PCR, lists solely in-frame clones and lacks some. The sample holds 2.3 million or so clones; 85% to 95% are singletons and the top ten take about 0.37%. This CDR3 has 14 residues. Per germline, CDR1 MNHEY and CDR2 SMNVEV (reference sequence). Germline trimming cut 5 bases from V and 3 bases from J; bases unmatched to any gene: 4. A word on this clone: Its antigen is as yet unknown. Other nucleotide sequences in the sample specify the same CDR3.

Donors had no recently reported acute infections or vaccinations and were HIV-negative. The receptor's source is a man between 18 and 35 years old in good health. Some clones in this sample may be carry-over from other donors' samples. Sequences were obtained from naive CD4+ T cells from PBMCs. Subset denoted: CD45RA+ positively selected. The genes are TRBV27 and TRBJ2-5; 9 bases fit TRBD1. CDR3 region: CASSLRTGEETQYF. The CDR3 coding sequence is TGTGCCAGCAGTCTAAGGACAGGGGAAGAGACCCAGTACTTC.